This TCR beta chain was observed in a study of blood T cells in healthy people across ages. General study points: Per-million-T-cell TCR beta diversity fell roughly linearly with age. Long-lived donors carried more naive CD4+ cells and greater diversity than aged donors. Changes seen in expanded clonotypes were possibly confounded by donor CMV status left unknown.

V lost 3 bases and J 4 bases, leaving 12 bases between the germline ends. Germline V gene lookup returns CDR1 SGHRS and CDR2 YFSETQ. CDR3 length: 14 residues. Of note for this clonotype: Its antigen remains unidentified.

Total RNA was isolated from each sample in quantities of at least 6 micrograms. With a J-beta primer mix and a sample-barcoded 5' primer, a second PCR ran roughly 6 to 11 cycles. In TCRdb, the 5' RACE reads were re-called with MiXCR into one record per CDR3 protein. The sample lists fewer than 1 million distinct CDR3 sequences; around 43% were seen once. The material sequenced was blood. This TCR was recovered from a man aged 60 to 75 in good health. The chain is built from TRBV5-1 and TRBJ2-3; D gene unclear. The CDR3 nucleotides read TGCGCCAGCAGCTCGCCCAGTGGGGCAGATACGCAGTATTTT. It codes for CASSSPSGADTQYF. The variable domain in full, completed from reference TRBV5-1 and TRBJ2-3, reads KAGVTQTPRYLIKTRGQQVTLSCSPISGHRSVSWYQQTPGQGLQFLFEYFSETQRNKGNFPGRFSGRQFSNSRSEMNVSTLELGDSALYLCASSSPSGADTQYFGPGTRLTVL.